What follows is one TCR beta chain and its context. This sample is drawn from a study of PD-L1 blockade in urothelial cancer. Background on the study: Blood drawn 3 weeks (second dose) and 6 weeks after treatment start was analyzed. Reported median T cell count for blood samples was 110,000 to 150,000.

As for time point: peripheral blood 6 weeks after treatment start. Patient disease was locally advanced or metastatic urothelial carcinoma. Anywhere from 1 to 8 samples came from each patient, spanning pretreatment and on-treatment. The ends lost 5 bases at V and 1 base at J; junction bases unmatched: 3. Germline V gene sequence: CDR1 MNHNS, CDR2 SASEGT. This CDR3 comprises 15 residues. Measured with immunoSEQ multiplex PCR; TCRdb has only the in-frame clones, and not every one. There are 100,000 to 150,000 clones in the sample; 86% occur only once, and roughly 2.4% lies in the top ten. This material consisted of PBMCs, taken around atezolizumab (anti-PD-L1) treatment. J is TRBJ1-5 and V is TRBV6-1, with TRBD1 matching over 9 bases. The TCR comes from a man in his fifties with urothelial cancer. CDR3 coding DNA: TGTGCCAGCAGTCGAGACAGGGGGAGCAATCAGCCCCAGCATTTT. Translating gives CASSRDRGSNQPQHF.